These 26 T cell receptor beta chains originate from one sample sequenced in a study of T cell responses to AZD1222 COVID-19 vaccine. Generated by immunoSEQ multiplex PCR, the TCRdb table keeps only in-frame clones and is missing some. The data show about 100,000 clones, around 85% seen once. Sample: peripheral blood, taken on day 0 of AZD1222 vaccination. The receptors come from an adult in good health.

The chain recombines TRBV9 with TRBJ2-3, with D uncertain. V was trimmed by 3 bases and J by 4 bases, leaving 9 bases between them. CDR1 and CDR2 (germline): SGDLS, YYNGEE. The CDR3 contains 13 residues. The CDR3 nucleotides read TGTGCCAGCAGCGGAACAACGGCAGATACGCAGTATTTT. Its protein product is CASSGTTADTQYF.

The chain carries TRBV25-1 and TRBJ1-2; D is possibly TRBD1 (5 bases). V lost 2 bases and J 1 base, leaving 17 bases between the germline ends. The germline V gene has CDR1 MGHDK and CDR2 SYGVNS. This CDR3 region has 17 residues. The CDR3 is CASSESGQSGSNYGYTF. The CDR3 DNA sequence: TGTGCCAGCAGTGAAAGTGGACAATCGGGTAGTAACTATGGCTACACCTTC.

V usage is TRBV24-1 and J usage is TRBJ2-5; TRBD2 aligns across 12 bases. Germline V lookup: CDR1 KGHDR, CDR2 SFDVKD. The CDR3 is 16 residues long. The V segment lost 2 bases and the J segment 4 bases; nucleotides outside the gene matches: 4. The CDR3 loop is CATSDSGLAGRETQYF. DNA of the CDR3: TGTGCCACCAGTGATTCAGGACTAGCGGGACGAGAGACCCAGTACTTC.

The chain has TRBV6-2 or TRBV6-3 and TRBJ2-7; D call uncertain. V lost 4 bases to trimming and J lost 1 base, with 8 bases between them. The CDR3 runs to 13 residues. CDR1 MNHEY and CDR2 SVGEGT come from the germline V gene. CDR3 sequence reads: CASSLEFSYEQYF. CDR3 DNA sequence: TGTGCCAGCAGTTTAGAGTTTTCCTACGAGCAGTACTTC.

J is TRBJ1-3 and V is TRBV18, with 7 bases matching TRBD1. The CDR3 length is 15 residues. From germline, CDR1 is KGHSH and CDR2 LQKENI. V was pared by 1 base and J by 8 bases, with 8 bases of the junction left unmatched. The CDR3 DNA follows: TGTGCCAGCTCACCACAAAAAGGGGGCGCAGACACCATATATTTT. Protein product: CASSPQKGGADTIYF.

The chain joins TRBV27 to TRBJ1-3, with D unresolved. This CDR3 spans 16 amino acids. Germline CDR1 reads MNHEY; CDR2 reads SMNVEV (reference sequence). Trimming removed 2 bases at V and 0 bases at J, with 11 bases between. This CDR3 is CASSLDHRGSGNTIYF. CDR3 coding DNA: TGTGCCAGCAGTTTAGACCACAGAGGCTCTGGAAACACCATATATTTT.

The V gene is TRBV27, the J gene TRBJ1-2, with D maybe TRBD1 (5 bases). The CDR3 extends over 14 amino acids. Trimming pared 6 bases from V and 5 bases from J, leaving 16 bases between. Germline loops: CDR1 MNHEY, CDR2 SMNVEV (reference sequence). The CDR3 protein is CASSPLGGIYGYTF. The CDR3 DNA reads as TGTGCCAGCAGCCCGTTGGGGGGTATTTATGGCTACACCTTC.

As for this clone: The germline gene is not matched at one end of the junction; a read error may be the cause. At the DNA level, this CDR3 is encoded by other sequences in the same sample as well. The gene calls are TRBV4-1 and TRBJ1-2, with 9 bases identical to TRBD1. CDR3 length: 16 residues. Germline CDR1 and CDR2: MGHRA and YSYEKL. The CDR3 sequence is CASSQFTTGGIYGYTF. CDR3 nucleotides: TGTGCCAGCAGCCAATTTACGACAGGGGGTATCTATGGCTACACCTTC.

The chain recombines TRBV5-1 with TRBJ1-3; 8 bases line up with TRBD1. The germline CDR1 and CDR2 sequences are SGHRS and YFSETQ. V dropped 0 bases and J dropped 1; count of bases not matched to a gene: 0. This CDR3 contains 15 residues. CDR3 sequence reads: CASSLGTGSGNTIYF. The CDR3 nucleotides are TGCGCCAGCAGCTTGGGGACAGGGTCTGGAAACACCATATATTTT.

The chain links TRBV27 to TRBJ1-5; 8 bases are a match to TRBD1. Trimming cost V 5 bases and J 2 bases; bases outside gene matches: 26. CDR1 and CDR2 (germline): MNHEY, SMNVEV (reference sequence). CDR3 length: 22 residues. CDR3 coding DNA: TGTGCCAGCAGTCCCCTCATCTTTTCGGTTAAAACAGGGGGAGCCCGCAATCAGCCCCAGCATTTT. Residues: CASSPLIFSVKTGGARNQPQHF.

The chain carries TRBV18 and TRBJ1-1, with D unclear. CDR1 KGHSH and CDR2 LQKENI come from the germline V gene. Deletions cut 3 bases from V and 4 bases from J, with 6 bases between. This CDR3 is 12 amino acids long. The CDR3 region is CASSPTSTEAFF. The CDR3 coding sequence is TGTGCCAGCTCACCCACCTCCACTGAAGCTTTCTTT.

The rearrangement joins TRBV29-1 to TRBJ1-5; D unclear. The germline gives CDR1 SQVTM, CDR2 ANQGSEA. This CDR3 is 13 amino acids long. V was shortened by 6 bases and J by 4 bases, with 13 bases between the two germline ends. CDR3 amino acids: CSVKTDGNQPQHF. The CDR3 coding sequence is TGCAGCGTGAAAACTGACGGGAATCAGCCCCAGCATTTT.

The rearrangement links TRBV6-6 to TRBJ1-1; D unclear. CDR3 length: 15 residues. Germline loops: CDR1 MNHNY, CDR2 SVGAGI (reference sequence). V gave up 6 bases and J gave up 0 bases, with 14 bases separating them. This CDR3 reads CASRHASKVNTEAFF. DNA for the CDR3: TGTGCCAGCAGACATGCATCAAAGGTGAACACTGAAGCTTTCTTT.

The genes are TRBV5-1 and TRBJ2-7; D not resolved. This CDR3 has 14 amino acids. V was shortened by 1 base and J by 5 bases, with 13 bases between the two germline ends. CDR1 is SGHRS, CDR2 YFSETQ, per germline. The CDR3 DNA is TGCGCCAGCAGCTTGACAGACCCAAAAGACGAGCAGTACTTC. Translating gives CASSLTDPKDEQYF. The full variable domain, its missing parts supplied by reference TRBV5-1 and TRBJ2-7, is KAGVTQTPRYLIKTRGQQVTLSCSPISGHRSVSWYQQTPGQGLQFLFEYFSETQRNKGNFPGRFSGRQFSNSRSEMNVSTLELGDSALYLCASSLTDPKDEQYFGPGTRLTVT.

V is TRBV3-1 (or the pseudogene TRBV3-2) and J is TRBJ1-1; D is undetermined. Looked up from germline, CDR1 is LGHDT and CDR2 is YNNKEL (reference sequence). V lost 4 bases to trimming and J lost 10 bases, with 1 base between them. The CDR3 runs 8 residues. This chain's CDR3 is CASSRAFF. The CDR3 coding sequence is TGTGCCAGCAGCCGAGCTTTCTTT.

V gene TRBV30 combines with J gene TRBJ1-3, with unresolved D. CDR1 is GTSNPN, CDR2 SVGIG, per germline (reference sequence). The CDR3 totals 11 residues. V was clipped by 1 base and J by 4 bases, with 2 bases between them. DNA of the CDR3: TGTGCCTGGAGTGGAGGAAACACCATATATTTT. Translating gives CAWSGGNTIYF. The whole variable domain, filled in from reference TRBV30 and TRBJ1-3, reads SQTIHQWPATLVQPVGSPLSLECTVEGTSNPNLYWYRQAAGRGLQLLFYSVGIGQISSEVPQNLSASRPQDRQFILSSKKLLLSDSGFYLCAWSGGNTIYFGEGSWLTVV.

This rearrangement joins TRBV24-1 to TRBJ2-3, with D perhaps matching TRBD1 (6 bases). This CDR3 comprises 22 residues. From germline, CDR1 is KGHDR and CDR2 SFDVKD. Trimming stripped 3 bases from V and 3 bases from J, with 33 bases between. The CDR3: CATSDPAKPTGTERHSTDTQYF. The CDR3 DNA sequence: TGTGCCACCAGTGATCCAGCCAAGCCTACAGGGACCGAACGACATTCAACAGATACGCAGTATTTT.

The chain couples TRBV18 to TRBJ2-1; 7 bases are shared with TRBD1. CDR3 length: 15 amino acids. The V gene's germline CDR1 is KGHSH and CDR2 LQKENI. V lost 3 bases to trimming and J lost 6 bases; unmatched junction nucleotides: 8. CDR3 sequence reads: CASSPTGAVSNEQFF. The CDR3 bases are TGTGCCAGCTCACCCACAGGGGCAGTGAGCAATGAGCAGTTCTTC. Full variable domain (rest looked up from reference TRBV18 and TRBJ2-1): NAGVMQNPRHLVRRRGQEARLRCSPMKGHSHVYWYRQLPEEGLKFMVYLQKENIIDESGMPKERFSAEFPKEGPSILRIQQVVRGDSAAYFCASSPTGAVSNEQFFGPGTRLTVL.

The V call is TRBV7-3, the J call TRBJ2-3, with 9 bases fitting TRBD2. The CDR3 is 16 amino acids. The germline V gene encodes CDR1 SGHTA and CDR2 FQGTGA. The junction had 5 bases not matched to a gene; V was cut back by 2 bases and J by 2 bases. The CDR3 DNA reads as TGTGCCAGCAGCTTATTTGGCGGGAGGGCCACAGATACGCAGTATTTT. This translates into CASSLFGGRATDTQYF.

V and J are TRBV11-3 and TRBJ2-1; the D gene could be TRBD1 or TRBD2 (5 bases each). The germline V gene has CDR1 SGHNT and CDR2 YENEEA. The V end was cut by 5 bases, the J end by 5 bases, with 19 bases between. CDR3 length: 16 residues. The CDR3 loop is CASSLTGTSKNNEQFF. CDR3 bases: TGTGCCAGCAGCCTTACGGGGACGTCTAAGAACAATGAGCAGTTCTTC.

The rearrangement uses TRBV6-1 and TRBJ2-7, with D maybe TRBD1 (5 bases). Trimming took 2 bases from V and 3 from J, leaving 11 bases between them. Germline V gene data show CDR1 as MNHNS and CDR2 as SASEGT. This CDR3 contains 14 residues. The CDR3 spells CASSESQGRYEQYF. The CDR3 nucleotides read TGTGCCAGCAGTGAATCCCAGGGCCGCTACGAGCAGTACTTC.

V gene TRBV19 combines with J gene TRBJ2-7, with D possibly being TRBD1 or TRBD2 (5 bases each). The CDR3 extends over 14 amino acids. V lost 8 bases to trimming and J lost 0 bases, with 14 bases between them. Looked up from germline, CDR1 is LNHDA and CDR2 is SQIVND (reference sequence). The CDR3 DNA reads TGTGCCAGTTCCCGGGACCGGACCTCCTACGAGCAGTACTTC. Encoded protein: CASSRDRTSYEQYF.

This chain joins TRBV3-1 (or the pseudogene TRBV3-2) and TRBJ1-2; D unclear. The CDR3 runs to 13 residues. V was cut by 3 bases and J by 7 bases, with 12 bases left in between. Per the germline V gene, CDR1 is LGHDT and CDR2 is YNNKEL (reference sequence). The CDR3 DNA follows: TGTGCCAGCAGCCACTCGGGAGGGCTTGGCTACACCTTC. Amino acids: CASSHSGGLGYTF.

The chain links TRBV7-9 to TRBJ2-1; TRBD2 agrees at 7 bases. V was pared by 4 bases and J by 8 bases, with 20 bases of the junction left unmatched. This CDR3 region has 18 residues. Germline V gives CDR1 SEHNR, CDR2 FQNEAQ (reference sequence). The DNA for the CDR3 is TGTGCCAGCAGCTCTACCCTGACAGTTACTAGCGTGGTCGATGAGCAGTTCTTC. It specifies CASSSTLTVTSVVDEQFF.

The chain is built from TRBV13 and TRBJ2-3; no clear D. V was pared by 5 bases and J by 4 bases, with 10 bases between. Germline V lookup: CDR1 PRHDT, CDR2 FYEKMQ (reference sequence). The CDR3 covers 13 residues. The CDR3 here is CASSPPSSDTQYF. The CDR3 coding sequence is TGTGCCAGCAGCCCTCCATCATCAGATACGCAGTATTTT.

The rearrangement joins TRBV5-6 to TRBJ2-2, with D perhaps TRBD2 (6 bases). Germline CDR1 SGHDT, CDR2 YYEEEE. This CDR3 has 14 residues. The V end was cut by 6 bases, the J end by 1 base, with 10 bases between. The CDR3 sequence: CASNGGRNTGELFF. Written as DNA, the CDR3 is TGTGCCAGCAACGGGGGTAGGAACACCGGGGAGCTGTTTTTT.